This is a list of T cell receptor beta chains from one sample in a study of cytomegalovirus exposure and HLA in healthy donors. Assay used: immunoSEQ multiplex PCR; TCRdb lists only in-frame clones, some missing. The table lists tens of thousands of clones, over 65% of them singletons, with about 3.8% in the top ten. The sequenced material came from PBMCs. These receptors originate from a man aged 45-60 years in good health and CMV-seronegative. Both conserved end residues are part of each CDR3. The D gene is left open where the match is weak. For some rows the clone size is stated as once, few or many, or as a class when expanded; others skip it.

cdr3_aa: CASSPGTSGANEQFF; cdr3_nt: TGTGCCAGCAGCCCTGGGACTAGCGGAGCCAATGAGCAGTTCTTC; d_call: TRBD2; j_call: TRBJ2-1; clone_size: once; v_call: TRBV6-4
cdr3_aa: CSVEDRQRILYGAQYF; cdr3_nt: TGCAGCGTTGAAGATCGGCAGCGAATACTCTACGGGGCCCAGTACTTC; d_call: -; j_call: TRBJ2-5; clone_size: -; v_call: TRBV29-1
cdr3_aa: CASSVLIDREETQYF; cdr3_nt: TGTGCCAGCAGCGTGTTGATCGACAGGGAAGAGACCCAGTACTTC; d_call: TRBD1; j_call: TRBJ2-5; clone_size: -; v_call: TRBV9
cdr3_aa: CASTPGERTYEQYF; cdr3_nt: TGTGCCAGCACCCCCGGGGAAAGGACCTACGAGCAGTACTTC; d_call: -; j_call: TRBJ2-7; clone_size: -; v_call: TRBV28
cdr3_aa: CASSVVPGETQYF; cdr3_nt: TGTGCCAGCAGCGTAGTGCCCGGGGAGACCCAGTACTTC; d_call: -; j_call: TRBJ2-5; clone_size: -; v_call: TRBV9
cdr3_aa: CASSSIAGGDTDTQYF; cdr3_nt: TGTGCTAGCAGCTCAATAGCGGGAGGGGACACAGATACGCAGTATTTT; d_call: TRBD2; j_call: TRBJ2-3; clone_size: once; v_call: TRBV7-7
cdr3_aa: CASSLTGLYNEQFF; cdr3_nt: TGTGCCAGCAGCTTAACGGGACTTTACAATGAGCAGTTCTTC; d_call: -; j_call: TRBJ2-1; clone_size: -; v_call: TRBV7-3
cdr3_aa: CASSRSGTGEETQYF; cdr3_nt: TGCGCCAGCAGCCGGTCCGGGACAGGGGAGGAGACCCAGTACTTC; d_call: TRBD1; j_call: TRBJ2-5; clone_size: -; v_call: TRBV5-1
cdr3_aa: CASSLPGTANEQFF; cdr3_nt: TGTGCTAGCAGCTTACCCGGGACAGCCAATGAGCAGTTCTTC; d_call: TRBD1; j_call: TRBJ2-1; clone_size: -; v_call: TRBV7-7
cdr3_aa: CASTRIPADSYEQYF; cdr3_nt: TGTGCCAGCACCAGAATCCCCGCGGACAGTTACGAGCAGTACTTC; d_call: -; j_call: TRBJ2-7; clone_size: -; v_call: TRBV5-4
cdr3_aa: CASSAETGNYGYTF; cdr3_nt: TGTGCCAGCAGCGCTGAGACAGGGAACTATGGCTACACCTTC; d_call: TRBD1; j_call: TRBJ1-2; clone_size: once; v_call: TRBV7-9
cdr3_aa: CASSLMTGNTDTQYF; cdr3_nt: TGTGCCAGTAGTCTGATGACAGGGAACACAGATACGCAGTATTTT; d_call: TRBD1; j_call: TRBJ2-3; clone_size: few; v_call: TRBV19
cdr3_aa: CASSELKARGGNEQYF; cdr3_nt: TGTGCCAGCAGCGAACTTAAAGCTAGGGGCGGGAACGAGCAGTACTTC; d_call: -; j_call: TRBJ2-7; clone_size: -; v_call: TRBV6-6
cdr3_aa: CASSPRLAGGTDTQYF; cdr3_nt: TGTGCCAGCAGCCCTCGGCTAGCGGGAGGGACAGATACGCAGTATTTT; d_call: TRBD2; j_call: TRBJ2-3; clone_size: -; v_call: TRBV9
cdr3_aa: CASSISGGAEQYF; cdr3_nt: TGTGCCAGCAGTATCAGCGGAGGGGCCGAGCAGTACTTC; d_call: -; j_call: TRBJ2-7; clone_size: once; v_call: TRBV28
cdr3_aa: CASRPGLSNTGELFF; cdr3_nt: TGTGCCAGCAGGCCGGGACTTTCGAACACCGGGGAGCTGTTTTTT; d_call: -; j_call: TRBJ2-2; clone_size: -; v_call: TRBV2
cdr3_aa: CASNGGFRGTEAFF; cdr3_nt: TGTGCCAGCAACGGGGGATTCCGAGGCACTGAAGCTTTCTTT; d_call: -; j_call: TRBJ1-1; clone_size: once; v_call: TRBV28
cdr3_aa: CASSLSTSGRADTQYF; cdr3_nt: TGCGCCAGCAGCTTGTCGACTAGCGGGAGGGCAGATACGCAGTATTTT; d_call: TRBD2; j_call: TRBJ2-3; clone_size: -; v_call: TRBV5-1
cdr3_aa: CASSPGYPYEQYF; cdr3_nt: TGCGCCAGCAGCCCGGGATACCCTTACGAGCAGTACTTC; d_call: -; j_call: TRBJ2-7; clone_size: -; v_call: TRBV5-1
cdr3_aa: CASSIRTGGTGELFF; cdr3_nt: TGTGCCAGCAGCATAAGGACAGGGGGCACCGGGGAGCTGTTTTTT; d_call: TRBD1; j_call: TRBJ2-2; clone_size: -; v_call: TRBV7-9
cdr3_aa: CASSEITGDTGELFF; cdr3_nt: TGTGCCAGCAGTGAAATTACAGGTGACACCGGGGAGCTGTTTTTT; d_call: -; j_call: TRBJ2-2; clone_size: -; v_call: TRBV6-1
cdr3_aa: CASRGGQISYEQYF; cdr3_nt: TGTGCCAGCAGGGGGGGACAGATCTCCTACGAGCAGTACTTC; d_call: -; j_call: TRBJ2-7; clone_size: -; v_call: TRBV2
cdr3_aa: CASRGTGGDQPQHF; cdr3_nt: TGTGCCAGCAGGGGGACAGGGGGCGATCAGCCCCAGCATTTT; d_call: TRBD1; j_call: TRBJ1-5; clone_size: -; v_call: TRBV6-1
cdr3_aa: CASSYDGQGDTEAFF; cdr3_nt: TGTGCCAGCAGTTACGATGGACAGGGCGACACTGAAGCTTTCTTT; d_call: TRBD1; j_call: TRBJ1-1; clone_size: few; v_call: TRBV6-5